These T cell receptor beta chains were read from a single sample in a study of naive and memory T cell subsets. TCRdb reprocessed the UMI-ligation and nested PCR reads via MiXCR and lists one record per CDR3 protein. Seen here are approximately 2,500 distinct CDR3 sequences, about 5.2% observed once, and the top ten hold 25% to 40%. Sequencing was done on a sample of CD4+ TEMRA cells from blood. These receptor sequences come from a human donor in good health. Both conserved end residues are part of each CDR3. Fields, in order: V gene, J gene, D gene, clone size, CDR3 protein, CDR3 DNA. A D gene is named only where the DNA matches it firmly. The size of a clone is reported for some rows only, either as once, few or many, or as a class for expanded clones.

v_gene: TRBV11-2
j_gene: TRBJ2-1
d_gene: -
abundance: many
CDR3aa: CASSIRQRGQFF
CDR3nt: TGTGCCAGCAGCATAAGACAGAGGGGGCAGTTCTTC

v_gene: TRBV19
j_gene: TRBJ1-5
d_gene: -
abundance: few
CDR3aa: CASSIGSQIVAQHF
CDR3nt: TGTGCCAGTAGTATCGGTAGCCAGATTGTGGCCCAGCATTTT

v_gene: TRBV10-3
j_gene: TRBJ2-1
d_gene: TRBD2
abundance: many
CDR3aa: CAISPGAGGSYNEQFF
CDR3nt: TGTGCCATCAGCCCGGGAGCGGGAGGGTCCTACAATGAGCAGTTCTTC

v_gene: TRBV20-1
j_gene: TRBJ2-1
d_gene: -
abundance: medium-sized
CDR3aa: CSARGYPSGGQFF
CDR3nt: TGCAGTGCTAGAGGGTATCCATCCGGGGGGCAGTTCTTC

v_gene: TRBV24-1
j_gene: TRBJ2-3
d_gene: TRBD2
abundance: medium-sized
CDR3aa: CATSDPGTSGHTDTQYF
CDR3nt: TGTGCCACCAGTGACCCGGGGACTAGCGGACACACAGATACGCAGTATTTT

v_gene: TRBV19
j_gene: TRBJ2-7
d_gene: TRBD2
abundance: -
CDR3aa: CASSIDEAGAPYEQYF
CDR3nt: TGTGCCAGTAGTATAGATGAGGCGGGAGCCCCCTACGAGCAGTACTTC

v_gene: TRBV20-1
j_gene: TRBJ2-1
d_gene: TRBD2
abundance: many
CDR3aa: CSARDLAGGYNEQFF
CDR3nt: TGCAGTGCTAGAGATTTAGCGGGCGGGTACAATGAGCAGTTCTTC

v_gene: TRBV20-1
j_gene: TRBJ2-3
d_gene: TRBD2
abundance: medium-sized
CDR3aa: CSAIAGRTDTQYF
CDR3nt: TGCAGTGCTATAGCGGGACGGACAGATACGCAGTATTTT

v_gene: TRBV7-2
j_gene: TRBJ1-2
d_gene: -
abundance: medium-sized
CDR3aa: CASSLVVGYTF
CDR3nt: TGTGCCAGCAGCTTAGTAGTTGGCTACACCTTC

v_gene: TRBV19
j_gene: TRBJ1-5
d_gene: -
abundance: medium-sized
CDR3aa: CASNSGVRQPQHF
CDR3nt: TGTGCCAGTAACTCAGGGGTAAGGCAGCCCCAGCATTTT

v_gene: TRBV6-5
j_gene: TRBJ1-2
d_gene: TRBD1
abundance: many
CDR3aa: CASRLNRGYGYTF
CDR3nt: TGTGCCAGCCGGTTAAACAGGGGCTATGGCTACACCTTC

v_gene: TRBV20-1
j_gene: TRBJ1-3
d_gene: -
abundance: large
CDR3aa: CSARARKGGNTIYF
CDR3nt: TGCAGTGCTAGAGCTAGGAAGGGAGGAAACACCATATATTTT

v_gene: TRBV28
j_gene: TRBJ2-7
d_gene: -
abundance: hyperexpanded
CDR3aa: CASSPPSYEQYF
CDR3nt: TGTGCCAGCAGTCCCCCTTCCTACGAGCAGTACTTC

v_gene: TRBV12-3/TRBV12-4
j_gene: TRBJ2-7
d_gene: -
abundance: large
CDR3aa: CASSFVRASSYEQYF
CDR3nt: TGTGCCAGCAGTTTTGTCAGGGCGTCCTCCTACGAGCAGTACTTC

v_gene: TRBV6-5
j_gene: TRBJ1-2
d_gene: -
abundance: many
CDR3aa: CAARGGNYGYTF
CDR3nt: TGTGCCGCGCGGGGAGGTAACTATGGCTACACCTTC

v_gene: TRBV6-5
j_gene: TRBJ2-7
d_gene: TRBD2
abundance: many
CDR3aa: CASRTGLAGQGQYF
CDR3nt: TGTGCCAGCAGAACCGGACTAGCGGGTCAGGGGCAGTACTTC

v_gene: TRBV3-1
j_gene: TRBJ1-5
d_gene: -
abundance: many
CDR3aa: CASSLGRQNQPQHF
CDR3nt: TGTGCCAGCAGCCTTGGACGGCAGAATCAGCCCCAGCATTTT

v_gene: TRBV7-9
j_gene: TRBJ2-6
d_gene: TRBD1
abundance: medium-sized
CDR3aa: CASSRRDRPTF
CDR3nt: TGTGCCAGCAGCCGCCGGGACAGGCCGACCTTC

v_gene: TRBV10-3
j_gene: TRBJ2-3
d_gene: TRBD2
abundance: many
CDR3aa: CATLSGRARDTQYF
CDR3nt: TGTGCCACCCTTAGCGGGAGGGCCAGGGATACGCAGTATTTT

v_gene: TRBV11-3
j_gene: TRBJ2-1
d_gene: -
abundance: medium-sized
CDR3aa: CASSLGTTSYNEQFF
CDR3nt: TGTGCCAGCAGCTTAGGGACTACCTCCTACAATGAGCAGTTCTTC

v_gene: TRBV27
j_gene: TRBJ2-7
d_gene: -
abundance: medium-sized
CDR3aa: CASTPSGRGYEQYF
CDR3nt: TGTGCCAGCACCCCATCGGGCAGGGGATACGAGCAGTACTTC

v_gene: TRBV7-2
j_gene: TRBJ2-3
d_gene: -
abundance: many
CDR3aa: CASSIMVATDTQYF
CDR3nt: TGTGCCAGCAGCATCATGGTCGCCACAGATACGCAGTATTTT

v_gene: TRBV14
j_gene: TRBJ1-2
d_gene: -
abundance: medium-sized
CDR3aa: CASSQDLEGYGYTF
CDR3nt: TGTGCCAGCAGCCAAGATCTTGAAGGTTATGGCTACACCTTC

v_gene: TRBV6-5
j_gene: TRBJ1-6
d_gene: -
abundance: many
CDR3aa: CASSPTGTGNSPLHF
CDR3nt: TGTGCCAGCAGCCCCACCGGGACGGGAAATTCACCCCTCCACTTT

v_gene: TRBV20-1
j_gene: TRBJ2-4
d_gene: TRBD1
abundance: medium-sized
CDR3aa: CSAQARQGPLAKNIQYF
CDR3nt: TGCAGTGCGCAGGCGAGACAGGGGCCCCTAGCCAAAAACATTCAGTACTTC

v_gene: TRBV7-8
j_gene: TRBJ1-5
d_gene: TRBD1
abundance: many
CDR3aa: CASSQTTGGNQPQHF
CDR3nt: TGTGCCAGCAGCCAAACGACAGGGGGAAATCAGCCCCAGCATTTT

v_gene: TRBV6-6
j_gene: TRBJ2-7
d_gene: -
abundance: many
CDR3aa: CASTPGAYYEQYF
CDR3nt: TGTGCCAGCACCCCGGGGGCCTACTACGAGCAGTACTTC